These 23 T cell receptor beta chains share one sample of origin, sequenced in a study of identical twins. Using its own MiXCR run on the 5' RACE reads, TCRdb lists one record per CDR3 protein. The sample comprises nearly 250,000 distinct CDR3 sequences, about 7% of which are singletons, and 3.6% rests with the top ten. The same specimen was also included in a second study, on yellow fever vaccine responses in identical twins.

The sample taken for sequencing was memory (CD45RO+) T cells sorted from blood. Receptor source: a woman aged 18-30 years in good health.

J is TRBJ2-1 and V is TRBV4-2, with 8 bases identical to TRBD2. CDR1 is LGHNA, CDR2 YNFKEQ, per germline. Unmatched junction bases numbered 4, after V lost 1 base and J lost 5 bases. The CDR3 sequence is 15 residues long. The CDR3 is CASSQGTSIHNEQFF. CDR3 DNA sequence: TGTGCCAGCAGCCAAGGGACTAGCATTCACAATGAGCAGTTCTTC.

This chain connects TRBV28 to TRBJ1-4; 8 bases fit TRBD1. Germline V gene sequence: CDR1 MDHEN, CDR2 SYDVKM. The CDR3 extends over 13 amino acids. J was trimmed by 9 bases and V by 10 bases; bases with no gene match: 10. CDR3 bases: TGTGCCACCGGTGGACAGGGAGGACAAAAACTGTTTTTT. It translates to CATGGQGGQKLFF.

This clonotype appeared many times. This chain's CDR3 is CASRRGGGTGVNQPQHF. CDR3 coding DNA: TGTGCCAGCAGAAGGGGGGGTGGAACGGGGGTCAATCAGCCCCAGCATTTT. The J gene is TRBJ1-5, the V gene TRBV12-3 or TRBV12-4; weak D call: TRBD1 (6 bases). V was shortened by 6 bases and J by 3 bases, with 21 bases between the two germline ends. CDR3 length: 17 residues.

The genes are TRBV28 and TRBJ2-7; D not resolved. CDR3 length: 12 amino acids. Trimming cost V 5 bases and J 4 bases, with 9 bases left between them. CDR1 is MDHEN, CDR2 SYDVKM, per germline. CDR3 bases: TGTGCCAGCAGTGCGGTTAGATACGAGCAGTACTTC. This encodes CASSAVRYEQYF.

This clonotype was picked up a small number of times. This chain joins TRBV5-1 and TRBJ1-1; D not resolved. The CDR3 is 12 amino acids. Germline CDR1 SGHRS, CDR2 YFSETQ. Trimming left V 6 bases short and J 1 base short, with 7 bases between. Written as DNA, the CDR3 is TGCGCCAGCAAAGACACGAACACTGAAGCTTTCTTT. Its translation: CASKDTNTEAFF.

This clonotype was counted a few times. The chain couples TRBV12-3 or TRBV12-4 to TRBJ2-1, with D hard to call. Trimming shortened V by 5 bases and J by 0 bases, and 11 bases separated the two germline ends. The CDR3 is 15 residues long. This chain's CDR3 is CASSQDRSSYNEQFF. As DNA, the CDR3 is TGTGCCAGCAGTCAGGATCGTAGCTCCTACAATGAGCAGTTCTTC.

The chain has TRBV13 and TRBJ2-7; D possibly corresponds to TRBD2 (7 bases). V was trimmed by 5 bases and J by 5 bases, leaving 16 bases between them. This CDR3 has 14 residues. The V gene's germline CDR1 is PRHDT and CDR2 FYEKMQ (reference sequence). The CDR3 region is CASSRGGSGNEQYF. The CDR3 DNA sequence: TGTGCCAGCAGCAGGGGGGGGAGCGGAAACGAGCAGTACTTC.

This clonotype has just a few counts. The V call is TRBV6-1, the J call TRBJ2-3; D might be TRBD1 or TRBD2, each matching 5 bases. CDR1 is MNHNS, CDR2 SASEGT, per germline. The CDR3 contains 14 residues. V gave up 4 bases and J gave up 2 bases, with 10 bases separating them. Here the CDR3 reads CASSGQRYTDTQYF. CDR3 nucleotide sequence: TGTGCCAGCAGTGGACAGCGGTACACAGATACGCAGTATTTT.

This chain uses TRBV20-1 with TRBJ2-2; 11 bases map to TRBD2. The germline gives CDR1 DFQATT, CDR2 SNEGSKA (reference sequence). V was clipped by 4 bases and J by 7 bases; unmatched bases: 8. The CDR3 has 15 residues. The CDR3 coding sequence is TGCAGTGCTACCTCCCCGGGACTAGCGGTCGGGGAGCTGTTTTTT. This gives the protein CSATSPGLAVGELFF.

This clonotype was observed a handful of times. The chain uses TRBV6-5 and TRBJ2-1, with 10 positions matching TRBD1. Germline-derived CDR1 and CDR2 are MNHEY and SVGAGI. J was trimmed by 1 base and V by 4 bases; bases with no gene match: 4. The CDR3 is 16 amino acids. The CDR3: CASSWGTGDSYNEQFF. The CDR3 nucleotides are TGTGCCAGCAGTTGGGGGACAGGGGATTCCTACAATGAGCAGTTCTTC.

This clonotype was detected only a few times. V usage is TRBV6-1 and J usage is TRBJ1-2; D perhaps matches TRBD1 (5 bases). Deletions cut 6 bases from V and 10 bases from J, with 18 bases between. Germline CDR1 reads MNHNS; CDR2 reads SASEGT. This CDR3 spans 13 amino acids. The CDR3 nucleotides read TGTGCCAGCAGCGCCCAACGGCGAGGGGACTACACCTTC. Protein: CASSAQRRGDYTF.

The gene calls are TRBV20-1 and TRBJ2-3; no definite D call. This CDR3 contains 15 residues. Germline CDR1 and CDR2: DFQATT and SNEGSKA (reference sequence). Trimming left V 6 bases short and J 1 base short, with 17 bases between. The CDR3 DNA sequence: TGCAGTGCCCCAGTCGGAGTCCAGCGCACAGATACGCAGTATTTT. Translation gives CSAPVGVQRTDTQYF.

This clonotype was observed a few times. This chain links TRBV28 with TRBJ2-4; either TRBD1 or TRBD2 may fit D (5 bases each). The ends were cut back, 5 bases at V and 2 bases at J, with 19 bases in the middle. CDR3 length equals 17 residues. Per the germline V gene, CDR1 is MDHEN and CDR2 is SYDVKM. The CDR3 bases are TGTGCCAGCAGTCCAACCGGGACCCTTAATACCAAAAACATTCAGTACTTC. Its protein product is CASSPTGTLNTKNIQYF.

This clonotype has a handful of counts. CDR3 bases: TGTGCCAGCAGGCGACTAGCGGGAGGGGGATACAATGAGCAGTTCTTC. Encoded protein: CASRRLAGGGYNEQFF. The J gene is TRBJ2-1, the V gene TRBV27; TRBD2 matches at 14 bases. The CDR3 sequence is 16 residues long. The ends lost 6 bases at V and 4 bases at J; junction bases unmatched: 5. Germline V gene data show CDR1 as MNHEY and CDR2 as SMNVEV (reference sequence).

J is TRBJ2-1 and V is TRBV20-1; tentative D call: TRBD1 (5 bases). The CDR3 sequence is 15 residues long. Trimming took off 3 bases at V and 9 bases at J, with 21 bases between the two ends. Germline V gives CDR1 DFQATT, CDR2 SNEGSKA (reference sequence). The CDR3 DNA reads TGCAGTGCTAGGGATCGGACACATGGTCTTGTTGAGCAGTTCTTC. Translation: CSARDRTHGLVEQFF.

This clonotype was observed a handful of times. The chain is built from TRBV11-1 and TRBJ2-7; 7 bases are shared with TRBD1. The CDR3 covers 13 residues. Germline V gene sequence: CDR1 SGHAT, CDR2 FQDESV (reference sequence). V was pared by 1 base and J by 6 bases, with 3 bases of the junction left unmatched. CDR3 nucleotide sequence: TGTGCCAGCAGCTTAGTTCGGACAGGCGAGCAGTACTTC. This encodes CASSLVRTGEQYF.

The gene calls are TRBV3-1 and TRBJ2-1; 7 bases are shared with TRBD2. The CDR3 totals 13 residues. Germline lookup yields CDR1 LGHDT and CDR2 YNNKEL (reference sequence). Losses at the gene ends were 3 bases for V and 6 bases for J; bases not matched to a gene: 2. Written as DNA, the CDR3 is TGTGCCAGCAGCCAGAGCGGGATCAATGAGCAGTTCTTC. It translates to CASSQSGINEQFF.

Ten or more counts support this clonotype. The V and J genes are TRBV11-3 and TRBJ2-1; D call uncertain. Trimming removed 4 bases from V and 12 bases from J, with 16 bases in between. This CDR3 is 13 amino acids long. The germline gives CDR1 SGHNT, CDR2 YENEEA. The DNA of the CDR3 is TGTGCCAGCAGCTCCCCCTTGGACCCAAGGCAGTTCTTC. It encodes CASSSPLDPRQFF.

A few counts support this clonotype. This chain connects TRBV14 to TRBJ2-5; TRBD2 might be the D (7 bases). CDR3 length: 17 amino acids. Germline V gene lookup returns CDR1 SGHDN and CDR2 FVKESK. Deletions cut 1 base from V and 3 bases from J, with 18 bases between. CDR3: CASSQGPGGRMKETQYF. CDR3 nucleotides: TGTGCCAGCAGCCAAGGCCCCGGGGGGCGCATGAAAGAGACCCAGTACTTC.

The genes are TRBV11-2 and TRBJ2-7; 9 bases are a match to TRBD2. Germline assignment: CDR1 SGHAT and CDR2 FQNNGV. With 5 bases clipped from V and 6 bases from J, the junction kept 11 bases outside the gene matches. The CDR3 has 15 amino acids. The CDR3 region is CASSRYGSGSGEQYF. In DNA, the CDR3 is TGTGCCAGCAGCCGCTATGGTAGCGGGAGCGGCGAGCAGTACTTC.

For the CDR3, the DNA is TGCAGTGCTCCGACTAGCGGGAGCACAGATACGCAGTATTTT. Protein sequence: CSAPTSGSTDTQYF. The V gene is TRBV20-1, the J gene TRBJ2-3, with 10 bases matching TRBD2. J lost 0 bases, V lost 5 bases, and 2 bases had no gene match. This CDR3 is 14 amino acids long. CDR1 is DFQATT and CDR2 is SNEGSKA in the germline V gene (reference sequence).

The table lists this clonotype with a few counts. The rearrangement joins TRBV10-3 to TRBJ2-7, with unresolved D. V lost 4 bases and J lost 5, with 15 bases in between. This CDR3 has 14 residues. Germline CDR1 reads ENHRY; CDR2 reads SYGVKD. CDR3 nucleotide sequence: TGTGCCATCAGTGGGGTGTCACAGCAGAACGAGCAGTACTTC. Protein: CAISGVSQQNEQYF.

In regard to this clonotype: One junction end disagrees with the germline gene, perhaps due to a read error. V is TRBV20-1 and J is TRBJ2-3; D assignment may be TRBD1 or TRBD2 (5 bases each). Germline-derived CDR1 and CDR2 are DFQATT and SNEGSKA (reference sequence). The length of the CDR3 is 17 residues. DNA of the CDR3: TGCTGTGCTAGGTCCGCCTTCGTTGCCGGGGCCACAGATACGCAGTATTTT. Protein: CCARSAFVAGATDTQYF.